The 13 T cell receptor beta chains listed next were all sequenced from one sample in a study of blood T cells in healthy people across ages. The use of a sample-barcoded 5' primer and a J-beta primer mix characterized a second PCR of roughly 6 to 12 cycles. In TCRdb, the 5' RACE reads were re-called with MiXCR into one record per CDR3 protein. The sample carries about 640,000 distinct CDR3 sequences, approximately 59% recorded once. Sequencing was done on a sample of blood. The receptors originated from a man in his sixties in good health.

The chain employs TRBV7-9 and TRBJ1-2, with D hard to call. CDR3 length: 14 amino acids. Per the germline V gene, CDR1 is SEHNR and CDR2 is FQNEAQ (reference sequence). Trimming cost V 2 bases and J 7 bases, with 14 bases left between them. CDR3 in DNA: TGTGCCAGCAGCTTAAACGCCCGTCATGCTGGCTACACCTTC. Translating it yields CASSLNARHAGYTF. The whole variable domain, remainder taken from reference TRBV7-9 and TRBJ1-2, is DTGVSQNPRHKITKRGQNVTFRCDPISEHNRLYWYRQTLGQGPEFLTYFQNEAQLEKSRLLSDRFSAERPKGSFSTLEIQRTEQGDSAMYLCASSLNARHAGYTFGSGTRLTVV.

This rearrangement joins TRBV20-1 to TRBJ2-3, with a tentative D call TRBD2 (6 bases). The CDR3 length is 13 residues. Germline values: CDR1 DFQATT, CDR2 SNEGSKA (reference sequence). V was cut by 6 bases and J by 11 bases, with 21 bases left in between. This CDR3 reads CSAPPGLHGVQYF. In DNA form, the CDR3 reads TGCAGTGCCCCCCCGGGACTCCACGGCGTGCAGTATTTT.

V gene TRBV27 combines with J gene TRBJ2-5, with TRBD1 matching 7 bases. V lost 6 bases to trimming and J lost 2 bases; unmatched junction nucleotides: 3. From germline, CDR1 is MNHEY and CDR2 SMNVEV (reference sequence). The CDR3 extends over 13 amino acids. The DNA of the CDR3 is TGTGCCAGCAGGACAGGGATTCAAGAGACCCAGTACTTC. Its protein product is CASRTGIQETQYF.

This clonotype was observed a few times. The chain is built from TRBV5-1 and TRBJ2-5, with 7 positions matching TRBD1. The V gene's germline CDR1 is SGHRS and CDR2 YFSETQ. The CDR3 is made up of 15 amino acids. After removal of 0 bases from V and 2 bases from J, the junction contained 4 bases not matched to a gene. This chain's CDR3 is CASSLGQGKQETQYF. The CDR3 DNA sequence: TGCGCCAGCAGCTTGGGACAGGGTAAACAAGAGACCCAGTACTTC.

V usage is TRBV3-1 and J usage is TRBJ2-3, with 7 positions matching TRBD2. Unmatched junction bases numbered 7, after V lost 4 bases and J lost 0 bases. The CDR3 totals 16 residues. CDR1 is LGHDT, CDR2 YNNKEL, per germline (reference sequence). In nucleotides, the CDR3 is TGTGCCAGCAGCCCCCGATGGGGGGGTAGCACAGATACGCAGTATTTT. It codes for CASSPRWGGSTDTQYF.

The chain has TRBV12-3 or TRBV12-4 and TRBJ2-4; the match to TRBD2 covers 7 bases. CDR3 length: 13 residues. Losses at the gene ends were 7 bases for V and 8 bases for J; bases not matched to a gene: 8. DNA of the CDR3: TGTGCCAGCACCTTCACGGGGGGTCACATTCAGTACTTC. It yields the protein CASTFTGGHIQYF.

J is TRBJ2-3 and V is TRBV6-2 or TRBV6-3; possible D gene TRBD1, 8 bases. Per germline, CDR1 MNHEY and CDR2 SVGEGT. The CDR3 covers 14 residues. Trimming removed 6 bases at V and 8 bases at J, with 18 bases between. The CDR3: CASREGTGGSTQYF. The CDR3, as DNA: TGTGCCAGCAGAGAGGGGACAGGCGGGAGTACGCAGTATTTT.

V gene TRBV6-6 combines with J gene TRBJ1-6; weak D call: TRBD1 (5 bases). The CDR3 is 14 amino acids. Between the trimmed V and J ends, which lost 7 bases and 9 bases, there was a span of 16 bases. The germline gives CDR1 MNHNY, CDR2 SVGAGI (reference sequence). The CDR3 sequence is CASKPQVPGSPLHF. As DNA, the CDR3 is TGTGCCAGCAAACCACAGGTCCCGGGTTCACCCCTCCACTTT.

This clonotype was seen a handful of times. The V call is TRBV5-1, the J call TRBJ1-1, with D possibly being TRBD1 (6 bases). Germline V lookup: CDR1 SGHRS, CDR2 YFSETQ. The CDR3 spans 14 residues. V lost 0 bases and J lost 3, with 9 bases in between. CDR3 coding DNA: TGCGCCAGCAGCTTGGACAGGGAGGACACTGAAGCTTTCTTT. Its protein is CASSLDREDTEAFF.

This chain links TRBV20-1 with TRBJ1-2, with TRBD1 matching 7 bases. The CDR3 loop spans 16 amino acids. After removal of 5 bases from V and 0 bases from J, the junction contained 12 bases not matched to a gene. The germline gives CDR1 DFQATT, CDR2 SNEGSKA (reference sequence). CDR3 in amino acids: CSAPTGLGTSNYGYTF. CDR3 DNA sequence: TGCAGTGCTCCGACAGGGCTGGGAACTTCTAACTATGGCTACACCTTC.

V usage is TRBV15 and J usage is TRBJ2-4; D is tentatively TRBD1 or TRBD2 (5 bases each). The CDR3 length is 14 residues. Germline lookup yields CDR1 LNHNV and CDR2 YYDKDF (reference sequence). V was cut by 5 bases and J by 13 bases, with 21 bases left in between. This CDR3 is CATSPGQGVREQYF. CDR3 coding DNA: TGTGCCACCAGCCCCGGCCAGGGAGTGAGGGAGCAGTACTTC.

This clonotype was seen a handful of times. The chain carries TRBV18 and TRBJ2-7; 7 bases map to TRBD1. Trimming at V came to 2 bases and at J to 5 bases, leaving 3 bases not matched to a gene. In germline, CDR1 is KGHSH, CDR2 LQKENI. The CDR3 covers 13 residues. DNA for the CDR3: TGTGCCAGCTCACCAAGGACAGGTCACGAGCAGTACTTC. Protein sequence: CASSPRTGHEQYF.

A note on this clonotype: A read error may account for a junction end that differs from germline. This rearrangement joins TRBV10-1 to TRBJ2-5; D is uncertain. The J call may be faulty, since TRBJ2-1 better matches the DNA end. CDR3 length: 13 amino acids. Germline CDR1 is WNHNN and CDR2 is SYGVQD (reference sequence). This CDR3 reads CASSFKGAETQFF. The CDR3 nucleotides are TGTGCCAGCAGTTTTAAGGGCGCGGAGACCCAGTTCTTC.